This TCR beta chain was documented in a study of cytomegalovirus exposure and HLA in healthy donors. Study-level points and caveats: Researchers counted roughly 150 TCR beta chains as cytomegalovirus-associated. Specific recognition of CMV antigens was confirmed in vitro for a few chains (all CMV-associated).

With 2 bases removed from V and 6 bases from J, the gap between germline ends came to 13 bases. From germline, CDR1 is KGHSH and CDR2 LQKENI. The CDR3 totals 14 residues. It was the roughly 130-subject validation cohort, separate from the approximately 620-subject first cohort, to which the donors belonged. Here immunoSEQ multiplex PCR was the method, and the copy in TCRdb shows in-frame clones only, minus some. Of about 250,000 clones in the sample, about 90% were seen once. This clone has at least ten counts. The antigen is unknown. The chain employs TRBV18 and TRBJ1-2; D might be TRBD1 (6 bases). Sequenced sample: PBMCs. This sequence was found in a young man in good health and CMV-seropositive. The CDR3 is CASSPTAGADGYTF. CDR3 DNA sequence: TGTGCCAGCTCACCAACGGCAGGGGCGGATGGCTACACCTTC. The variable domain in full, with the rest retrieved from reference TRBV18 and TRBJ1-2, is NAGVMQNPRHLVRRRGQEARLRCSPMKGHSHVYWYRQLPEEGLKFMVYLQKENIIDESGMPKERFSAEFPKEGPSILRIQQVVRGDSAAYFCASSPTAGADGYTFGSGTRLTVV.